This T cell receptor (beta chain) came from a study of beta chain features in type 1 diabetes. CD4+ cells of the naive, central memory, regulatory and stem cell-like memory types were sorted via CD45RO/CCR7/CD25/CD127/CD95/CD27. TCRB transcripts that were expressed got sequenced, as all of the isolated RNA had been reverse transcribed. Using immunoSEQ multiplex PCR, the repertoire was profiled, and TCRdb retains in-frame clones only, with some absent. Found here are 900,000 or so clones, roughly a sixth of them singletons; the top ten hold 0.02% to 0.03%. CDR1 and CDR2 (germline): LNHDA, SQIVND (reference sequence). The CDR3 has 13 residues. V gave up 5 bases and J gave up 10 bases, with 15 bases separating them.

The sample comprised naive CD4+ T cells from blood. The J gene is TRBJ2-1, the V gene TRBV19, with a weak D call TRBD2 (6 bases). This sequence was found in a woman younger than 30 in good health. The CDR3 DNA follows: TGTGCCAGTAGTCCCACCGCCCGGGGGGAGCAGTTCTTC. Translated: CASSPTARGEQFF.